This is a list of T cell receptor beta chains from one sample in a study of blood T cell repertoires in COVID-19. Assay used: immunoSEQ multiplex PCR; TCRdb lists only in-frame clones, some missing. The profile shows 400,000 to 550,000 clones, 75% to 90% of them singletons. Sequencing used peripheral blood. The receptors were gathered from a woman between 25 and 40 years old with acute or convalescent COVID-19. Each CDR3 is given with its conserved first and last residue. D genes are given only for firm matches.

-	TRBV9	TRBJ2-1	TGTGCCAGCAGCGTAGAGGGGTCCGGAAGCGGGACACACAATGAGCAGTTCTTC	CASSVEGSGSGTHNEQFF
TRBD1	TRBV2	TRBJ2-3	TGTGCCAGCAGCCCCTGGACAGGGGATGGCACAGATACGCAGTATTTT	CASSPWTGDGTDTQYF
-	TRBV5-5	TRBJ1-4	TGTGCCAGCAGCCCCCAGGGCGTATATGAAAAACTGTTTTTT	CASSPQGVYEKLFF
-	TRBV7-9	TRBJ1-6	TGTGCCAGCAGCCCTGGACAGATCAATTCACCCCTCCACTTT	CASSPGQINSPLHF
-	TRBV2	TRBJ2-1	TGTGCCAGCAGTGAATTACCCCACTTCGGGCGGGTCGCTCCTCCCCGCTCCTACAATGAGCAGTTCTTC	CASSELPHFGRVAPPRSYNEQFF
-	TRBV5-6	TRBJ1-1	TGTGCCAGCAGCATAATTGGTGGGCAGGGTGGTCGCACTGAAGCTTTCTTT	CASSIIGGQGGRTEAFF
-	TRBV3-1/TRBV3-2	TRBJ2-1	TGTGCCTGTCAGGGGCACAATGAGCAGTTCTTC	CACQGHNEQFF
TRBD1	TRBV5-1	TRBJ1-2	TGCGCCAGCAGCTTGGCCGGGTCCGGACAGGCCGGCTACACCTTC	CASSLAGSGQAGYTF
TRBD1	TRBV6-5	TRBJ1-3	TGTGCCAGCAGTTACTCCGGGACAGGGTCTGGAAACACCATATATTTT	CASSYSGTGSGNTIYF
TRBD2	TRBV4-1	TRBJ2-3	TGCGCCAGCAGCCAACAAGGGTTAGCGGGGGCGAGTACAGATACGCAGTATTTT	CASSQQGLAGASTDTQYF